This TCR beta chain is from a study of T cell changes during pregnancy in multiple sclerosis. Per the germline V gene, CDR1 is MNHNS and CDR2 is SASEGT. Trimming stripped 4 bases from V and 0 bases from J, with 9 bases between. The CDR3 extends over 14 amino acids. Data came from immunoSEQ multiplex PCR; TCRdb stores just in-frame clones and leaves some out. The sample includes about 100,000 clones, almost 95% of them seen just once. This TCR was sampled from a female donor with multiple sclerosis, enrolled in a pregnancy study. The chain combines TRBV6-1 with TRBJ1-1, with D unresolved. The input for sequencing was peripheral blood, taken before pregnancy. The CDR3 coding sequence is TGTGCCAGCAGTGCCATCCCTATGAACACTGAAGCTTTCTTT. Translating gives CASSAIPMNTEAFF.